This TCR beta chain appears in the sequencing data of a study of regulatory T cells in long-lasting Graves disease. The TCR beta library used iRepertoire HTBI primers with Arm-PCR amplification of CDR3. TCRdb fed the multiplex PCR reads into MiXCR, producing one record per CDR3 protein. Of roughly 700,000 distinct CDR3 sequences in the sample, around 30% were seen once. Germline V gene lookup returns CDR1 MNHNS and CDR2 SASEGT. The CDR3 has 16 residues. Deletions cut 5 bases from V and 6 bases from J, with 23 bases between. Described time point: persistent/refractory GD, antithyroid drugs over 5 years with positive TRAb. PBMCs were the source of the RNA used for TCR sequencing.

The material sequenced was peripheral blood mononuclear cells (PBMCs), taken when the disease was refractory, from a patient treated with antithyroid drugs. The chain links TRBV6-1 to TRBJ2-7; D not certain. The TCR sequence derives from a female donor with Graves disease. CDR3 nucleotides: TGTGCCAGCAGTCCCGCTCTCGGTAGTCGCCTTCGCGAGCAGTACTTC. This encodes CASSPALGSRLREQYF.